This T cell receptor (beta chain) was obtained from a study of T cell responses to AZD1222 COVID-19 vaccine. Concerning this clone: Its antigen is unidentified.

V gave up 6 bases and J gave up 0 bases; unmatched junction bases: 8. The CDR3 contains 18 residues. The germline gives CDR1 MDHEN, CDR2 SYDVKM. Overall study findings and caveats: Most donors were white British, females outnumbered males, and clonal diversity was possibly underestimated. After the peak T cell response, and only then, were repertoires sampled. Unmutated variant regions are reportedly targeted by nearly half of spike-specific TCRs.

Sequenced by immunoSEQ multiplex PCR; TCRdb stores in-frame clones only, minus some. The sample carries around 130,000 clones, roughly 93% recorded once. The material was peripheral blood, obtained on day 0 of AZD1222 vaccination. The chain combines TRBV28 with TRBJ2-1; the match to TRBD2 covers 13 bases. The TCR was taken from an adult in good health. The CDR3 sequence is CASSMGLAGRRSYNEQFF. The CDR3 region has the DNA TGTGCCAGCAGCATGGGACTAGCGGGACGCCGCTCCTACAATGAGCAGTTCTTC.